The source of this T cell receptor beta chain is a study of shared clonotypes between healthy human individuals. The trim removed 4 bases at V and 5 bases at J, leaving 2 bases unmatched. Germline V gene lookup returns CDR1 ENHRY and CDR2 SYGVKD. CDR3 length equals 13 residues. Clones were sequenced by immunoSEQ multiplex PCR, and TCRdb holds only the in-frame ones, with some missing. The sample has approximately 530,000 clones; 90% to 96% are singletons. The gene calls are TRBV10-3 and TRBJ2-1; TRBD2 aligns across 7 bases. The receptor was derived from a woman younger than 45 in good health. The sequencing input was naive CD4+ T cells sorted from blood. The subset: CD45RA+ positively selected. The CDR3 coding sequence is TGTGCCATCAGTGGGGGGGGACACAATGAGCAGTTCTTC. Translation: CAISGGGHNEQFF.